This T cell receptor (beta chain) was captured by sequencing in a study of blood T cell repertoires in COVID-19. Study-wide context: PBMCs, B-cell-depleted T cells, or T cells were the source of the cDNA or gDNA that made up the material.

The repertoire was sequenced with immunoSEQ multiplex PCR; TCRdb's copy has only in-frame clones and lacks some. The table includes 40,000 to 55,000 clones, less than 90% detected once. The V segment lost 1 base and the J segment 8 bases; nucleotides outside the gene matches: 6. This CDR3 has 15 residues. Germline CDR1 SEHNR, CDR2 FQNEAQ (reference sequence). Material for sequencing was peripheral blood. The chain joins TRBV7-9 to TRBJ1-4; 8 nucleotides agree with TRBD1. This clonotype was sampled from a human donor in a cohort sampled during active COVID-19. The CDR3, as DNA: TGTGCCAGCAGCTTAGGAACAGGGGGGCTCGAAAAACTGTTTTTT. This sequence encodes CASSLGTGGLEKLFF.